Listed here are 24 T cell receptor beta chains from one sample, sequenced in a study of blood T cell repertoires in COVID-19. Clones were sequenced by immunoSEQ multiplex PCR, and TCRdb holds only the in-frame ones, with some missing. The table has more than 150,000 clones, roughly 80% seen once. Sequenced: peripheral blood. These receptor sequences come from a human donor in a cohort sampled during active COVID-19.

This chain connects TRBV13 to TRBJ1-6; 10 positions agree with TRBD1. The CDR3 has 14 residues. From germline, CDR1 is PRHDT and CDR2 FYEKMQ (reference sequence). V lost 8 bases, J lost 3 bases, and 1 base stayed unmatched. CDR3 coding DNA: TGTGCCAGCCGGGACAGGGGCTATAATTCACCCCTCCACTTT. This sequence encodes CASRDRGYNSPLHF. Based on the CDR3 plus reference TRBV13 and TRBJ1-6, the full variable domain is AAGVIQSPRHLIKEKRETATLKCYPIPRHDTVYWYQQGPGQDPQFLISFYEKMQSDKGSIPDRFSAQQFSDYHSELNMSSLELGDSALYFCASRDRGYNSPLHFGNGTRLTVT.

The rearrangement uses TRBV6-5 and TRBJ1-5; unclear D gene. There are 15 residues in the CDR3. Trimming pared 5 bases from V and 2 bases from J, leaving 13 bases between. Germline values: CDR1 MNHEY, CDR2 SVGAGI. Here the CDR3 DNA reads TGTGCCAGCAGTCGGACGGGAAAGGGCAATCAGCCCCAGCATTTT. Its translation is CASSRTGKGNQPQHF.

The gene calls are TRBV18 and TRBJ1-1; D is perhaps TRBD1 (5 bases). The length of the CDR3 is 14 residues. The ends were cut back, 4 bases at V and 4 bases at J, with 13 bases in the middle. Germline CDR1 reads KGHSH; CDR2 reads LQKENI. CDR3 in amino acids: CASSLSRVGTEAFF. CDR3 nucleotides: TGTGCCAGCTCACTATCCAGGGTTGGCACTGAAGCTTTCTTT.

The rearrangement links TRBV10-3 to TRBJ2-6; tentatively, D is TRBD2 (6 bases). The CDR3 is 15 amino acids. Deletions cut 5 bases from V and 0 bases from J, with 8 bases between. CDR1 ENHRY and CDR2 SYGVKD come from the germline V gene. The CDR3 DNA is TGTGCCATCAGTCTCGGGAGCTCTGGGGCCAACGTCCTGACTTTC. Translated, it gives CAISLGSSGANVLTF.

The chain combines TRBV6-5 with TRBJ1-5; D possibly corresponds to TRBD1 (5 bases). This CDR3 region has 14 residues. From germline, CDR1 is MNHEY and CDR2 SVGAGI. V was cut by 8 bases and J by 4 bases, with 15 bases left in between. CDR3 residues: CASSRGAGNQPQHF. The CDR3 DNA sequence: TGTGCCAGCTCTAGGGGCGCAGGGAATCAGCCCCAGCATTTT.

This rearrangement joins TRBV6-5 to TRBJ2-7; possibly TRBD1 for D (5 bases). The germline V gene encodes CDR1 MNHEY and CDR2 SVGAGI. The CDR3 has 15 amino acids. V was pared by 0 bases and J by 6 bases, with 15 bases between. The CDR3 here is CASSYSFRVLGEQYF. The CDR3 DNA sequence: TGTGCCAGCAGTTACTCGTTCAGGGTCTTAGGCGAGCAGTACTTC.

The J gene is TRBJ1-2, the V gene TRBV27, with D perhaps matching TRBD1 (6 bases). V lost 2 bases to trimming and J lost 0 bases, with 16 bases between them. Germline lookup yields CDR1 MNHEY and CDR2 SMNVEV (reference sequence). CDR3 size: 17 residues. The CDR3 sequence: CASSLRGGVFTNYGYTF. CDR3 nucleotides: TGTGCCAGCAGTTTAAGGGGGGGAGTCTTCACTAACTATGGCTACACCTTC.

The chain has TRBV29-1 and TRBJ2-1; a possible D gene is TRBD1 (6 bases). The V end lost 7 bases, the J end lost 8 bases, and 27 bases lay between the germline ends. CDR3 length: 16 residues. Germline-derived CDR1 and CDR2 are SQVTM and ANQGSEA. For the CDR3, the DNA is TGCAGCGCTTGGCCCCCCGAGCCGGGACAAAAGTATGAGCAGTTCTTC. This encodes CSAWPPEPGQKYEQFF.

The chain combines TRBV19 with TRBJ1-2; D unresolved. The ends were cut back, 3 bases at V and 6 bases at J, with 17 bases in the middle. The germline gives CDR1 LNHDA, CDR2 SQIVND (reference sequence). This CDR3 region has 15 residues. The CDR3 sequence is CASSMSVGRRHGYTF. In DNA form, the CDR3 reads TGTGCCAGTAGTATGAGCGTGGGCAGGAGGCATGGCTACACCTTC.

On this clone: The sample carries other DNA sequences with the same CDR3. This chain joins TRBV4-1 and TRBJ2-1, with D tentatively TRBD2 (6 bases). V gave up 1 base and J gave up 12 bases, with 16 bases separating them. CDR1 and CDR2 (germline): MGHRA, YSYEKL. This CDR3 is 14 amino acids long. CDR3 sequence reads: CASSQVDGGGLQFF. CDR3 DNA sequence: TGCGCCAGCAGCCAAGTGGATGGGGGAGGTTTGCAGTTCTTC.

In DNA, the CDR3 is TGTGCCAGCAGTTTTGAGGTTAGGACAGGGGTGGCGAACACTGAAGCTTTCTTT. Translation: CASSFEVRTGVANTEAFF. The chain is built from TRBV2 and TRBJ1-1, with 9 bases matching TRBD1. The germline V gene has CDR1 SNHLY and CDR2 FYNNEI. J gave up 1 base and V 5 bases, and 14 bases lay outside the gene matches. This CDR3 is 18 amino acids long.

This clone was picked up a small number of times. The genes are TRBV3-1 (or the pseudogene TRBV3-2) and TRBJ1-6; 7 bases agree with TRBD1. V shed 4 bases, J shed 7 bases, and the junction held 4 bases outside the gene matches. Germline CDR1 reads LGHDT; CDR2 reads YNNKEL (reference sequence). The CDR3 consists of 14 residues. The CDR3 coding sequence is TGTGCCAGCAGCCTTGCAGGGGGAAATTCACCCCTCCACTTT. Amino acid sequence: CASSLAGGNSPLHF.

In this sample, this clone turned up many times. This chain links TRBV7-9 with TRBJ1-4; 10 bases are a match to TRBD1. The J segment lost 2 bases and the V segment lost 2 bases, leaving 5 bases of the junction unmatched. This CDR3 spans 17 amino acids. Germline CDR1 reads SEHNR; CDR2 reads FQNEAQ (reference sequence). CDR3 DNA: TGTGCCAGCAGCTTATGGACAGGGGGAAGGACTAATGAAAAACTGTTTTTT. The encoded protein is CASSLWTGGRTNEKLFF.

The gene calls are TRBV29-1 and TRBJ2-5; D is possibly TRBD2 (5 bases). The V gene lost 4 bases and the J gene lost 5 bases, with 17 bases spanning the gap. The germline V gene has CDR1 SQVTM and CDR2 ANQGSEA. The CDR3 is 14 amino acids. The CDR3 protein is CSVVGGGSDETQYF. DNA for the CDR3: TGCAGCGTTGTCGGAGGTGGTAGCGACGAGACCCAGTACTTC.

This clone was seen a few times. This chain uses TRBV7-6 with TRBJ1-2; 8 bases map to TRBD1. The CDR3 sequence is 15 residues long. CDR1 is SGHVS and CDR2 is FNYEAQ in the germline V gene. The trim removed 2 bases at V and 6 bases at J, leaving 8 bases unmatched. The CDR3 loop reads CASSLSGQGADGYTF. CDR3 DNA: TGTGCCAGCAGCTTAAGCGGCCAGGGGGCAGATGGCTACACCTTC.

V is TRBV5-1 and J is TRBJ2-3; D call uncertain. V lost 0 bases, J lost 3 bases, and 5 bases lay in between. The CDR3 is 13 residues long. CDR1 is SGHRS, CDR2 YFSETQ, per germline. The CDR3 sequence is CASSLGGTDTQYF. CDR3 nucleotide sequence: TGCGCCAGCAGCTTGGGCGGTACAGATACGCAGTATTTT.

The gene calls are TRBV3-1 (or the pseudogene TRBV3-2) and TRBJ1-2; 9 nucleotides match TRBD1. The germline gives CDR1 LGHDT, CDR2 YNNKEL (reference sequence). The trim removed 1 base at V and 6 bases at J, leaving 6 bases unmatched. This CDR3 is 15 amino acids long. The CDR3 is CASSQGPWTGDGYTF. The CDR3 DNA reads as TGTGCCAGCAGCCAAGGCCCGTGGACAGGGGATGGCTACACCTTC.

This clone was observed once. The V and J genes are TRBV11-1 and TRBJ1-3, with D unresolved. CDR1 is SGHAT, CDR2 FQDESV, per germline (reference sequence). The V end lost 5 bases, the J end lost 0 bases, and 8 bases lay between the germline ends. The CDR3 contains 14 residues. The CDR3 is CASSTTISGNTIYF. CDR3 in DNA: TGTGCCAGCAGCACGACTATCTCTGGAAACACCATATATTTT.

This chain uses TRBV6-2 or TRBV6-3 with TRBJ1-2, with 7 positions matching TRBD1. This CDR3 contains 13 residues. CDR1 and CDR2 from the germline V gene are MNHEY and SVGEGT. V gave up 5 bases and J gave up 3 bases; unmatched junction bases: 3. The CDR3 is CASSQGTDYGYTF. The DNA for the CDR3 is TGTGCCAGCAGTCAAGGGACAGACTATGGCTACACCTTC.

Here the CDR3 reads CASSHSRGGRETQYF. The CDR3 DNA reads as TGTGCCAGCAGCCACTCGAGGGGAGGTCGAGAGACCCAGTACTTC. V is TRBV5-5 and J is TRBJ2-5; D perhaps matches TRBD2 (6 bases). Per germline, CDR1 SGHKS and CDR2 YYEKEE (reference sequence). This CDR3 has 15 amino acids. The V gene lost 4 bases and the J gene lost 4 bases, with 17 bases spanning the gap.

V is TRBV2 and J is TRBJ1-3; 8 bases align to TRBD1. Trimming removed 6 bases from V and 4 bases from J; junction bases left unmatched: 5. The CDR3 is made up of 14 amino acids. Germline loops: CDR1 SNHLY, CDR2 FYNNEI. CDR3 sequence reads: CASRNRGSGNTIYF. The DNA for the CDR3 is TGTGCCAGCAGAAACAGGGGGTCCGGAAACACCATATATTTT.

The chain recombines TRBV7-9 with TRBJ2-7; 8 bases fit TRBD1. There are 16 residues in the CDR3. The germline gives CDR1 SEHNR, CDR2 FQNEAQ (reference sequence). J gave up 2 bases and V 1 base, and 7 bases lay outside the gene matches. The CDR3 region is CASSLVFGQGAYEQYF. CDR3 coding DNA: TGTGCCAGCAGCTTAGTCTTTGGACAGGGAGCCTACGAGCAGTACTTC.

This chain uses TRBV6-2 or TRBV6-3 with TRBJ2-5; D possibly corresponds to TRBD1 (8 bases). V dropped 0 bases and J dropped 5 bases, with 13 bases sitting between them. The germline CDR1 and CDR2 sequences are MNHEY and SVGEGT. The CDR3 runs 15 residues. The CDR3 nucleotides are TGTGCCAGCAGTTACTCGATACAGGGGGGGGAGACCCAGTACTTC. Its protein product is CASSYSIQGGETQYF.

V and J are TRBV5-1 and TRBJ1-2, with D possibly matching TRBD1 (6 bases). V lost 0 bases and J lost 6, with 12 bases in between. Germline V gene sequence: CDR1 SGHRS, CDR2 YFSETQ. The CDR3 length is 14 residues. CDR3 protein: CASSLDVRGDGYTF. CDR3 nucleotides: TGCGCCAGCAGCTTGGATGTCAGGGGAGATGGCTACACCTTC.